The rows below give T cell receptor beta chains drawn from one sample of a study of T cell repertoires in cytomegalovirus infection. TCRdb reprocessed the reads with MiXCR, giving one entry per CDR3 protein. The table includes fewer than 650,000 distinct CDR3 sequences, about 40% detected once. No antigen is known for these receptors. The starting material was cultured PBMCs, obtained from culture after CMV antigen stimulation. Every receptor here comes from a human donor in good health (CMV status not recorded). Some clones in this sample may be carry-over from other donors' samples. Both conserved end residues are part of each CDR3. A D gene is named only where the DNA matches it firmly. Clone sizes are given selectively: once, few, many, or a class where the clone is expanded.

j_gene,d_gene,v_gene,abundance,CDR3nt,CDR3aa
TRBJ2-5,TRBD2,TRBV12-3/TRBV12-4,few,TGTGCCAGCAGGCTTAGCGGGAGCCAAGAGACCCAGTACTTC,CASRLSGSQETQYF
TRBJ2-3,-,TRBV12-5,few,TGTGCTAGTGGTTTCTATAGCACAGATACGCAGTATTTT,CASGFYSTDTQYF
TRBJ1-1,-,TRBV6-2/TRBV6-3,-,TGTGCCAGCAGTTCTCGTCCAGGCATGAACACTGAAGCTTTCTTT,CASSSRPGMNTEAFF
TRBJ1-1,TRBD1,TRBV7-6,-,TGTGCCAGCAGCTCACCCCAGGGGGGGCCGCTTGAAGCTTTCTTT,CASSSPQGGPLEAFF
TRBJ2-1,-,TRBV7-8,-,TGTGCCAGCCATGCGACCCCTGCCGCCGGGGATGAGCAGTTCTTC,CASHATPAAGDEQFF
TRBJ2-5,-,TRBV5-1,few,TGCGCCAGCAGCTTGGACAGTCTTGGGGGAGAGACCCAGTACTTC,CASSLDSLGGETQYF
TRBJ2-7,TRBD2,TRBV11-2,-,TGTGCCAGCAGCGCGGAATCGGGACTAGCGAGCGAGCAGTACTTC,CASSAESGLASEQYF
TRBJ2-5,-,TRBV6-2/TRBV6-3,-,TGTGCCAGCAGTTACCCCTCGTCACTAGGAGAGACCCAGTACTTC,CASSYPSSLGETQYF
TRBJ2-7,TRBD2,TRBV7-2,-,TGTGCCAGCAGCTCCCTAGGACTAGCGGGAGAGCTGTACTTC,CASSSLGLAGELYF
TRBJ2-2,-,TRBV7-8,many,TGTGCCAGCAGCCCGAGAGCAGCGGTGAACACCGGGGAGCTGTTTTTT,CASSPRAAVNTGELFF
TRBJ1-4,-,TRBV29-1,-,TGCAGCGTAAGGGACGGCGGGGAAAAACTGTTTTTT,CSVRDGGEKLFF
TRBJ2-3,TRBD2,TRBV7-2,-,TGTGCCAGCAGCCGCCGACTAGCGGGGGCCTTAGATAAGCAGTATTTT,CASSRRLAGALDKQYF
TRBJ2-6,TRBD1,TRBV7-6,-,TGTGCCAGCAGCCTCCTAGCAGGGGGATCCTCTGGGGCCAACGTCCTGACTTTC,CASSLLAGGSSGANVLTF
TRBJ2-3,TRBD2,TRBV7-8,few,TGTGCCAGCAGCCCCAACGGGAGAGCGGGGGTGGTTCGCACGCAGTATTTT,CASSPNGRAGVVRTQYF
TRBJ2-5,-,TRBV20-1,-,TGCAGTGCTAGAGATGGGTTAAGGGTAGAGACCCAGTACTTC,CSARDGLRVETQYF
TRBJ1-5,-,TRBV4-1,-,TGCGCCAGCAGTCCCGACAGATTTTATAGCAATCAGCCCCAGCATTTT,CASSPDRFYSNQPQHF
TRBJ2-1,-,TRBV18,-,TGTGCCAGCTCACACCGGACAATTAGTAGTGAGCAGTTCTTC,CASSHRTISSEQFF
TRBJ2-7,TRBD1,TRBV7-8,few,TGTGCCAGCAGCCCGCAGGCCAGGGGGAGTTACGAGCAGTACTTC,CASSPQARGSYEQYF
TRBJ1-5,TRBD1,TRBV7-2,-,TGTGCCAGCACCCCAGGGGGGCAAAACAATCAGCCCCAGCATTTT,CASTPGGQNNQPQHF
TRBJ2-6,-,TRBV18,-,TGTGCCAGCTCACCATCGGGCCGGGGCTCTGGGGCCAACGTCCTGACTTTC,CASSPSGRGSGANVLTF
TRBJ2-2,TRBD2,TRBV19,few,TGTGCCAGTAGTATAATTGGTAGCGGGAGTTATTTCGGGGAGCTGTTTTTT,CASSIIGSGSYFGELFF
TRBJ1-4,-,TRBV20-1,-,TGCAGTGGGGGGAGCTATGAAAAACTGTTTTTT,CSGGSYEKLFF
TRBJ2-5,-,TRBV12-3/TRBV12-4,few,TGTGCCAGCAGTTGGGACCCGAATGTGGAGACCCAGTACTTC,CASSWDPNVETQYF
TRBJ1-1,-,TRBV27,-,TGTGCCAGCAGTCTAGCCTCGGTAGTGAACACTGAAGCTTTCTTT,CASSLASVVNTEAFF
TRBJ1-3,-,TRBV18,-,TGTGCCAGCTCACCTCTCAACTTGGACACCATATATTTT,CASSPLNLDTIYF
TRBJ1-1,-,TRBV5-4,-,TGTGCCAGCAGCCCCGGGGAGGGGCATGAAGCTTTCTTT,CASSPGEGHEAFF
TRBJ2-7,-,TRBV15,-,TGTGCCACCAGCACAACCCGGACCACCTACGAGCAGTACTTC,CATSTTRTTYEQYF
TRBJ1-2,-,TRBV5-1,few,TGCGCCAGCAGATTTGGCAGGGAAGCTAACTATGGCTACACCTTC,CASRFGREANYGYTF
TRBJ2-3,-,TRBV28,-,TGTGCCGGAGGAGGGGGGGGAACAGATACGCAGTATTTT,CAGGGGGTDTQYF
TRBJ2-5,TRBD1,TRBV28,-,TGTGCCAGCAGTTTAGTGCGCACCGGGACAGGAGAGGTTTTGGGGGAGACCCAGTACTTC,CASSLVRTGTGEVLGETQYF
TRBJ2-3,-,TRBV11-2,-,TGTGCCAGCAGCACGTGGGAATTGCGTTTGGCAGATACGCAGTATTTT,CASSTWELRLADTQYF
TRBJ1-5,-,TRBV2,-,TGTGCCAGCAGTTTCGGACGGGTTAATCAGCCCCAGCATTTT,CASSFGRVNQPQHF
TRBJ1-4,TRBD1,TRBV7-2,-,TGTGCCAGCAGCCCCCGGATAGGGACAGAACTGTTTTTT,CASSPRIGTELFF
TRBJ2-5,-,TRBV19,-,TGTGCCAGTAAAAATGCGGCGGGGGAGACCCAGTACTTC,CASKNAAGETQYF
TRBJ2-7,-,TRBV19,-,TGTGCCAGTAGTATGGTTTTGGGCATCTACGAGCAGTACTTC,CASSMVLGIYEQYF
TRBJ2-7,-,TRBV7-6,-,TGTGCCAGCAGCTTAGATCTAGCGCGCCACGAGCAGTACTTC,CASSLDLARHEQYF
TRBJ1-4,-,TRBV20-1,-,TGCAGTGCTAAAAGTTCTTCGGGACCAACTAATGAAAAACTGTTTTTT,CSAKSSSGPTNEKLFF
TRBJ1-5,-,TRBV10-3,once,TGTGCCATCAGTGCCTCAAGAGATCAGCCCCAGCATTTT,CAISASRDQPQHF
TRBJ1-1,-,TRBV6-5,few,TGTGCCAGCAGCTACGACCCAAACACTGAAGCTTTCTTT,CASSYDPNTEAFF
TRBJ2-1,TRBD1,TRBV29-1,-,TGCAGCGTCAGACAGGGAAACTACAATGAGCAGTTCTTC,CSVRQGNYNEQFF
TRBJ2-2,-,TRBV7-2,-,TGTGCCAGCAGCTTAAGTGGAGTTGCCGCCGGGGAGCTGTTTTTT,CASSLSGVAAGELFF
TRBJ2-7,TRBD1,TRBV12-3/TRBV12-4,once,TGTGCCAGCAGTCTGACAGGGGGCGCATCCGAGCAGTACTTC,CASSLTGGASEQYF
TRBJ1-3,-,TRBV28,-,TGTGCCAGCACGGACTTCCTAAACGGAAACACCATATATTTT,CASTDFLNGNTIYF